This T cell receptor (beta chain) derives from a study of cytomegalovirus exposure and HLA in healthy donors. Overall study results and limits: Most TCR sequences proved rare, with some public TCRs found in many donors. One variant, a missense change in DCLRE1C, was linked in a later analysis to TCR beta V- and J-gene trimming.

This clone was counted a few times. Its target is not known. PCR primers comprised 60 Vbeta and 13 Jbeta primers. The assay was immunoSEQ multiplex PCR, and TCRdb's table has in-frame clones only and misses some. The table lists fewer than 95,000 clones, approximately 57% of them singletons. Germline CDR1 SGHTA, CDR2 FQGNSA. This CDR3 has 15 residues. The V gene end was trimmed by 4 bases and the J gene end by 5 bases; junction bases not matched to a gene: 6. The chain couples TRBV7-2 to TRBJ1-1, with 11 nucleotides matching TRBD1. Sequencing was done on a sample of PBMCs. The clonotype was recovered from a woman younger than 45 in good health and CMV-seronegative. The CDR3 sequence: CASSSRTGGRTEAFF. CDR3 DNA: TGTGCCAGCAGCTCTCGGACAGGGGGCCGTACTGAAGCTTTCTTT. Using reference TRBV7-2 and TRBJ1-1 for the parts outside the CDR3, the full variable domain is GAGVSQSPSNKVTEKGKDVELRCDPISGHTALYWYRQSLGQGLEFLIYFQGNSAPDKSGLPSDRFSAERTGGSVSTLTIQRTQQEDSAVYLCASSSRTGGRTEAFFGQGTRLTVV.